This TCR beta chain is from a study of blood T cell repertoires in COVID-19. About the study: From T cells, B-cell-depleted T cells, or PBMCs came the material, which was cDNA or gDNA.

TCRdb's table, derived via immunoSEQ multiplex PCR, lists solely in-frame clones and lacks some. The sample lists roughly 160,000 clones; 87% were seen once. The V and J ends lost 0 bases and 0 bases respectively, with 9 bases between them. The CDR3 is 16 amino acids. Germline lookup yields CDR1 KGHSH and CDR2 LQKENI. The sequence derives from a woman in her sixties who had recovered from COVID-19. Sequenced material: peripheral blood. The V and J genes are TRBV18 and TRBJ1-3; D is uncertain. The CDR3, as DNA: TGTGCCAGCTCACCACCGGCAGCGAACTCTGGAAACACCATATATTTT. Residues: CASSPPAANSGNTIYF.